A selection of T cell receptor beta chains follows, all from one sample in a study of OX40 agonist ivuxolimab in advanced cancers. Profiled with immunoSEQ multiplex PCR; TCRdb holds only in-frame clones, not every one. This table has tens of thousands of clones, roughly 85% appearing once. The starting material was CD4+ or CD8+ T cells sorted from blood, obtained in a trial of the OX40 agonist ivuxolimab. The receptors here all came from an adult with an advanced solid tumor such as melanoma, head and neck, liver or kidney cancer. CDR3s include the opening cysteine and the closing phenylalanine or tryptophan. D genes are given only for firm matches. Only some rows state a clone size, as once, few, many or a class for expanded clones.

D,size,J,V,DNA,CDR3
-,-,TRBJ2-7,TRBV25-1,TGTGCCAGCAGTGTGACAGTCTACGAGCAGTACTTC,CASSVTVYEQYF
-,-,TRBJ2-2,TRBV7-8,TGTGCCAGCAGCATCGCTAGTAGTCGACAGTTGAACACCGGGGAGCTGTTTTTT,CASSIASSRQLNTGELFF
TRBD2,-,TRBJ2-7,TRBV5-4,TGTGCCAGCAGCTTGTTTAGCGGGATCGGATACGAGCAGTACTTC,CASSLFSGIGYEQYF
-,-,TRBJ2-7,TRBV11-2,TGTGCCAGCAGCTTAGGCCAGGGGTTAAGGTACGAGCAGTACTTC,CASSLGQGLRYEQYF
TRBD1,-,TRBJ2-7,TRBV2,TGTGCCAGCAGTGAAACCTTGACGTTACAGGGGTCTTCCTACGAGCAGTACTTC,CASSETLTLQGSSYEQYF
TRBD2,-,TRBJ2-7,TRBV4-1,TGCGCCAGCAGCCAAGTGTTGGGACTAGGATCCTACGAGCAGTACTTC,CASSQVLGLGSYEQYF
-,once,TRBJ2-1,TRBV10-1,TGCGCCAGCAGTGAGTCGGGTGAGGGGACAGAGCAGTTCTTC,CASSESGEGTEQFF
-,-,TRBJ2-7,TRBV7-9,TGTGCCAGCAGCCTAGATAGCAACGAGCAGTACTTC,CASSLDSNEQYF
TRBD2,once,TRBJ2-1,TRBV11-3,TGTGCCAGCAGCGTAACTAGCGGTCCCTACAATGAGCAGTTCTTC,CASSVTSGPYNEQFF
-,-,TRBJ2-7,TRBV7-9,TGTGCCAGCAGCCCACAACTCGGACAGTACGAGCAGTACTTC,CASSPQLGQYEQYF
-,-,TRBJ2-3,TRBV11-2,TGTGCCAGCAGCTTAGTTACGGGAACTTGGAATACGCAGTATTTT,CASSLVTGTWNTQYF
TRBD1,once,TRBJ2-1,TRBV7-7,TGTGCCAGCAGCTTAAGACAGGGAAATGAGCAGTTCTTC,CASSLRQGNEQFF
-,-,TRBJ2-7,TRBV4-2,TGTGCCAGCAGCCAATATGGGGGGAGTTCGTACGAGCAGTACTTC,CASSQYGGSSYEQYF
-,-,TRBJ1-2,TRBV19,TGTGCCACCCAACCGGGGGGAAACTATGGCTATACCTTC,CATQPGGNYGYTF
TRBD1,-,TRBJ1-2,TRBV13,TGTGCCAGCAGCACCGGACAGGTCACGAGGGGCTACACCTTC,CASSTGQVTRGYTF
-,-,TRBJ2-2,TRBV6-6,TGTGCCAGCAGTTACATAGGGACCGGGGAGCTGTTTTTT,CASSYIGTGELFF
TRBD1,-,TRBJ1-4,TRBV19,TGTGCCAGTACCACGGGACAGGGAATTGAAAAACTGTTTTTT,CASTTGQGIEKLFF
-,-,TRBJ1-2,TRBV6-5,TGTGCCAGCAGTGAATTGGGGAACTATGGCTACACCTTC,CASSELGNYGYTF
-,few,TRBJ1-5,TRBV2,TGTGCCAGCACCCGCGGGTATCAGCCCCAGCATTTT,CASTRGYQPQHF
TRBD2,once,TRBJ2-3,TRBV29-1,TGCAGCGTTGTCCTACTAGCGGGAGAATATTTT,CSVVLLAGEYF
TRBD2,once,TRBJ2-1,TRBV27,TGTGCCAGCAGTTTAGAGGTCGGGGGGGGAGAGTTCTTCTTC,CASSLEVGGGEFFF
-,-,TRBJ1-1,TRBV5-5,TGTGCCAGCAGCTTGGTATACGTCGGCGCGCTGAACACTGAAGCTTTCTTT,CASSLVYVGALNTEAFF
-,-,TRBJ2-7,TRBV6-5,TGTGCCAGCAGTGAGGCGGGGAACTACGAGCAGTACTTC,CASSEAGNYEQYF
-,-,TRBJ2-1,TRBV9,TGTGCCAGCAGCGTAGATTGGAGCTCCTACAATGAGCAGTTCTTC,CASSVDWSSYNEQFF
-,-,TRBJ1-2,TRBV29-1,TGCAGCGTTGAAGGTGGGGGAAGCTATGGCTACACCTTC,CSVEGGGSYGYTF
-,-,TRBJ2-1,TRBV5-1,TGCGCCAGCAGCCTATATTTCGGGGCCAGCTCCTACAATGAGCAGTTCTTC,CASSLYFGASSYNEQFF
TRBD2,once,TRBJ2-5,TRBV7-9,TGTGCCAGCAGCCACGGGACTAGCGGGGCTCGTAGGGAGACCCAGTACTTC,CASSHGTSGARRETQYF
-,-,TRBJ1-2,TRBV20-1,TGCAGTGCGGGGGGAGGTTATGGCTACACCTTC,CSAGGGYGYTF
-,-,TRBJ2-1,TRBV28,TGTGCCAGCAGTCGGACCTCCTACAATGAGCAGTTCTTC,CASSRTSYNEQFF
-,-,TRBJ2-7,TRBV5-8,TGTGCCAGCAGCTCCCCGGAGGGCAGGGGGATCGACGAGCAGTACTTC,CASSSPEGRGIDEQYF
-,-,TRBJ2-6,TRBV19,TGTGCCAGTAGTATAGAGGGCTCTGGGGCCAACGTCCTGACTTTC,CASSIEGSGANVLTF
-,-,TRBJ2-7,TRBV4-1,TGCGCCAGCAGCCATTATGCAGGTGACTCCTACGAGCAGTACTTC,CASSHYAGDSYEQYF
-,-,TRBJ2-7,TRBV27,TGTGCCAGCAGTTTCAGCGGGCCCAATTCCTACGAGCAGTACTTC,CASSFSGPNSYEQYF
-,once,TRBJ2-7,TRBV4-1,TGCGCCAGCAGCCTCGGACGGGGCTACGAGCAGTACTTC,CASSLGRGYEQYF
-,-,TRBJ1-1,TRBV14,TGTGCCAGCAGCCAAGAGGGGCAGCTTGAAGCTTTCTTT,CASSQEGQLEAFF
-,-,TRBJ2-3,TRBV7-6,TGTGCCAGCAGCTTATGGAGCACAGATACGCAGTATTTT,CASSLWSTDTQYF
-,few,TRBJ1-1,TRBV2,TGTGCCAGCAGTTCCAACAGGGCGAACACTGAAGCTTTCTTT,CASSSNRANTEAFF
TRBD2,-,TRBJ2-7,TRBV15,TGTGCCACCAGCAGCTCTAGCGGGGGGGCCTACGAGCAGTACTTC,CATSSSSGGAYEQYF